This T cell receptor (beta chain) was documented in a study of T-cell reconstitution after alpha-beta-depleted transplantation in children. Unique molecular identifiers were incorporated into the prepared TCRbeta library. MiXCR, run by TCRdb on the PCR reads, gives a single entry per CDR3 protein. The repertoire includes nearly 550,000 distinct CDR3 sequences, 18% of them detected once, and less than 4% sits in the top ten. Germline-derived CDR1 and CDR2 are DFQATT and SNEGSKA (reference sequence). This CDR3 has 14 amino acids. V lost 6 bases and J lost 4, with 18 bases in between. This clonotype has just a few counts.

This clonotype was sampled from a human donor who donated a stem cell graft to a child with acute lymphoblastic leukemia. The chain couples TRBV20-1 to TRBJ1-2; possible D gene TRBD1, 6 bases. The sample was PBMCs from the stem cell graft donor, taken from the stem cell graft. The CDR3 is CSAAGTTLGYGYTF. The CDR3 nucleotides are TGCAGTGCCGCCGGGACAACCCTAGGCTATGGCTACACCTTC.